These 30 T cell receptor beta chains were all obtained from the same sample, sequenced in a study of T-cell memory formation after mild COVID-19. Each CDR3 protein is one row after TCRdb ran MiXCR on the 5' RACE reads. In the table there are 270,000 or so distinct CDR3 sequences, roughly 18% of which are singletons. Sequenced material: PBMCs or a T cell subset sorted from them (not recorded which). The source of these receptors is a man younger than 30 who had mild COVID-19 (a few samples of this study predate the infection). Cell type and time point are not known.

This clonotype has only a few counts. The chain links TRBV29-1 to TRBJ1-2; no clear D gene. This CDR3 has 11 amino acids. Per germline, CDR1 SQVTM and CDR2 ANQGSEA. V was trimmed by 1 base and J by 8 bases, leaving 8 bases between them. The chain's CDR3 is CSVEAQAGYTF. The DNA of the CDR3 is TGCAGCGTTGAAGCTCAGGCCGGCTACACCTTC.

The CDR3 loop reads CAISAGNNIQYF. CDR3 coding DNA: TGTGCCATCAGCGCTGGGAACAACATTCAGTACTTC. The V call is TRBV10-3, the J call TRBJ2-4; D is unresolved. Per the germline V gene, CDR1 is ENHRY and CDR2 is SYGVKD. V gave up 6 bases and J gave up 7 bases, with 10 bases separating them. This CDR3 has 12 residues.

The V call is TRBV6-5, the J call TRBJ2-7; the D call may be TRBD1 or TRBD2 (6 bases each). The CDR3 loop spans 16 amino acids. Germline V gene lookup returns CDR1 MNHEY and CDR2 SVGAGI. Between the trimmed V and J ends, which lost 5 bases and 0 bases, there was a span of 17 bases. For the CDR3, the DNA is TGTGCCAGCAGTCCTAAATGGCGGGACATCTCCTACGAGCAGTACTTC. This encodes CASSPKWRDISYEQYF.

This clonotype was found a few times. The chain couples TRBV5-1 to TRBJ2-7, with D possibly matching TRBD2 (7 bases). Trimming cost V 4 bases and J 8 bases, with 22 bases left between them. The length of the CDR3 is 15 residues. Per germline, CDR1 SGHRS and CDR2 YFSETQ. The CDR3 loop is CASSPYAGAGGKQYF. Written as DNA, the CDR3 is TGCGCCAGCAGCCCGTACGCGGGGGCCGGAGGGAAGCAGTACTTC. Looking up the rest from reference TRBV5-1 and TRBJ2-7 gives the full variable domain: KAGVTQTPRYLIKTRGQQVTLSCSPISGHRSVSWYQQTPGQGLQFLFEYFSETQRNKGNFPGRFSGRQFSNSRSEMNVSTLELGDSALYLCASSPYAGAGGKQYFGPGTRLTVT.

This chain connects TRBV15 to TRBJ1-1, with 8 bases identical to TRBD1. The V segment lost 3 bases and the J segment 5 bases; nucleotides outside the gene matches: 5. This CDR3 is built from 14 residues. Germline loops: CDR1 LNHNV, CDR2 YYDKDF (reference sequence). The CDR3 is CATSSDRGNTEAFF. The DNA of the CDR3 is TGTGCCACCAGCAGTGACAGGGGAAATACTGAAGCTTTCTTT.

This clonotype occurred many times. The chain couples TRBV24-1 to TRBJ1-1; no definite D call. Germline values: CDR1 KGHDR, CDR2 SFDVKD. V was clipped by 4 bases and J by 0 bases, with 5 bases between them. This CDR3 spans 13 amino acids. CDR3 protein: CATSDYMNTEAFF. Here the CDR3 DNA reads TGTGCCACCAGTGACTACATGAACACTGAAGCTTTCTTT.

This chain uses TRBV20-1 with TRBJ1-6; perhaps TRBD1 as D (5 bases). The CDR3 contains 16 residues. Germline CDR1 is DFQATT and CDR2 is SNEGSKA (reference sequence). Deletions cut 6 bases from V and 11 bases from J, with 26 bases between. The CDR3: CSAYAQSGAERAPLHF. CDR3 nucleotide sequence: TGCAGTGCATACGCCCAGAGTGGGGCCGAGAGGGCACCCCTCCACTTT.

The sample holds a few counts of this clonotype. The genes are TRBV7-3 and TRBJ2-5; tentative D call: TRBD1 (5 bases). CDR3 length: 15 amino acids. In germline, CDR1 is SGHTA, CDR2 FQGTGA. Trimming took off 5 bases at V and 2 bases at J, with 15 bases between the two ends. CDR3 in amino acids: CASSPFRGPQETQYF. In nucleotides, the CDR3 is TGTGCCAGCAGCCCGTTTAGGGGTCCTCAAGAGACCCAGTACTTC. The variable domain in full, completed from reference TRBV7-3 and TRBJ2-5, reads GAGVSQTPSNKVTEKGKYVELRCDPISGHTALYWYRQSLGQGPEFLIYFQGTGAADDSGLPNDRFFAVRPEGSVSTLKIQRTERGDSAVYLCASSPFRGPQETQYFGPGTRLLVL.

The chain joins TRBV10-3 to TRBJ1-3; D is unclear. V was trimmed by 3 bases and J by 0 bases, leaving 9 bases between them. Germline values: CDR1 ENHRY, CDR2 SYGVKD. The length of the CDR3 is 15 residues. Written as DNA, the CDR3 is TGTGCCATCAGTGACGGGGTTAGCTCTGGAAACACCATATATTTT. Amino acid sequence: CAISDGVSSGNTIYF.

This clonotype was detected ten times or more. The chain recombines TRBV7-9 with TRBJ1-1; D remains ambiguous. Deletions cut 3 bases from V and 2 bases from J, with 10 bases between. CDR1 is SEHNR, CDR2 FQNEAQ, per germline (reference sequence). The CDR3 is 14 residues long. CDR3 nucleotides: TGTGCCAGCAGCTTGACCTTTTACAACACTGAAGCTTTCTTT. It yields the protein CASSLTFYNTEAFF.

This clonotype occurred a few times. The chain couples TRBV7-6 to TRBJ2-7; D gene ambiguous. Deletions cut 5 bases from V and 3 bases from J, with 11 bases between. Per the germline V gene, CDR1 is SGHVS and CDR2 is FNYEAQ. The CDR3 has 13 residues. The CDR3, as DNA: TGTGCCAGCAGCACGACCGCAGGCTACGAGCAGTACTTC. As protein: CASSTTAGYEQYF.

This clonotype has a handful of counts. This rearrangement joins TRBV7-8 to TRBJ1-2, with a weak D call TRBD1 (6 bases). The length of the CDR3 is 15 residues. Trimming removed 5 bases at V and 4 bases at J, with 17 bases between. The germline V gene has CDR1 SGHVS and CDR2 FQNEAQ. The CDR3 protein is CASSLRTETPYGYTF. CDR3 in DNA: TGTGCCAGCAGCCTACGGACAGAAACTCCCTATGGCTACACCTTC.

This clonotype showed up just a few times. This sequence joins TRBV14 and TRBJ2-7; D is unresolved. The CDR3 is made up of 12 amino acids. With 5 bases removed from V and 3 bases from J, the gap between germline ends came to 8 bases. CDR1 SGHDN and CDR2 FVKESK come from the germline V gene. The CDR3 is CASSRRVYEQYF. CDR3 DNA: TGTGCCAGCAGCAGAAGAGTCTACGAGCAGTACTTC.

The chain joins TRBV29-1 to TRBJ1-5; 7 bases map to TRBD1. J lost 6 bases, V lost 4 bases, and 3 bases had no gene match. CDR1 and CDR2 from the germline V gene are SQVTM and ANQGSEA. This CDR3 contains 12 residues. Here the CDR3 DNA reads TGCAGCGTTGGACAGGGTTTTCAGCCCCAGCATTTT. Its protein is CSVGQGFQPQHF.

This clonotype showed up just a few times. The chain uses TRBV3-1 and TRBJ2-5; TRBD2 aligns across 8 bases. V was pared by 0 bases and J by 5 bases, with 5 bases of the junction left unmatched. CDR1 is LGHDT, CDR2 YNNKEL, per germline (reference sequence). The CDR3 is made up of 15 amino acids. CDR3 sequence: CASSQDFGGVETQYF. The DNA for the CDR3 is TGTGCCAGCAGCCAAGATTTCGGGGGGGTCGAGACCCAGTACTTC.

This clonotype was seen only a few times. CDR3 nucleotides: TGTGCCAGCACCGTTGGACAGGGGGACTACAATGAGCAGTTCTTC. Its translation is CASTVGQGDYNEQFF. The chain is built from TRBV3-1 and TRBJ2-1; 10 bases map to TRBD1. This CDR3 has 15 residues. The germline V gene encodes CDR1 LGHDT and CDR2 YNNKEL (reference sequence). The junction had 6 bases not matched to a gene; V was cut back by 7 bases and J by 3 bases.

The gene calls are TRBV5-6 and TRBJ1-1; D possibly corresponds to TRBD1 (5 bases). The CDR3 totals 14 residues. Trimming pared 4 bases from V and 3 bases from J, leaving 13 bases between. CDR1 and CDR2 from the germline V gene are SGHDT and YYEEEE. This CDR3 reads CASSTQTVYTEAFF. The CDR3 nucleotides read TGTGCCAGCAGCACCCAGACAGTTTACACTGAAGCTTTCTTT.

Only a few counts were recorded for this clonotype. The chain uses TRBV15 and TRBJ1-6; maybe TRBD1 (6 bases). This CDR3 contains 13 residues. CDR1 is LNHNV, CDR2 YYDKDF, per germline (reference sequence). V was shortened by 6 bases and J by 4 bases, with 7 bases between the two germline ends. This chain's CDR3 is CATRQGYNSPLHF. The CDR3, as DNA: TGTGCCACCAGGCAGGGGTATAATTCACCCCTCCACTTT.

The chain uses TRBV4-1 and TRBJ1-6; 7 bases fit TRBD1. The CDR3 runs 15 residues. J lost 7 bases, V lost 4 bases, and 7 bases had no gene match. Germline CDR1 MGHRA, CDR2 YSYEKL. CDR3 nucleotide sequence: TGCGCCAGCAGCCGATCGACAGGGTTAAATTCACCCCTCCACTTT. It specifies CASSRSTGLNSPLHF.

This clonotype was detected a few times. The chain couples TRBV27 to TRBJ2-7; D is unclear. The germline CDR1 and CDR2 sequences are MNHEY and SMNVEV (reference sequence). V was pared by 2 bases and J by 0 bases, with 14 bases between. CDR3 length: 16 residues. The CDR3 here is CASSLRSGLSSYEQYF. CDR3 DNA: TGTGCCAGCAGTTTACGGTCGGGCCTTAGCTCCTACGAGCAGTACTTC.

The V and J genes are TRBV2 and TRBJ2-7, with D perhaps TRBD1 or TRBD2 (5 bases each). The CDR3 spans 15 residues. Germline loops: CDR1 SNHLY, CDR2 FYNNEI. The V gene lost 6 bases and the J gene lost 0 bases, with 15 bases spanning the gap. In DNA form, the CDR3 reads TGTGCCAGCAGGACCCGGGGCCTATCCTCCTACGAGCAGTACGTC. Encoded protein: CASRTRGLSSYEQYV.

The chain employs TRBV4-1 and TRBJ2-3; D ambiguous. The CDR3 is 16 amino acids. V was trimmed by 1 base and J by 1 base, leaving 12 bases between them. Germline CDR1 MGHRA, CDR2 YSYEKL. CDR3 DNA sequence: TGCGCCAGCAGCCAAGTGTCGCAGGACCGCACAGATACGCAGTATTTT. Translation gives CASSQVSQDRTDTQYF.

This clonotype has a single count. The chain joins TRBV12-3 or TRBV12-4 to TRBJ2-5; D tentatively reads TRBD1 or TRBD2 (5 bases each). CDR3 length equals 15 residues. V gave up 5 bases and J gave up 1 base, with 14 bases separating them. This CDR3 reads CASSPGPALQETQYF. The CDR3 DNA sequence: TGTGCCAGCAGTCCGGGACCAGCTCTCCAAGAGACCCAGTACTTC.

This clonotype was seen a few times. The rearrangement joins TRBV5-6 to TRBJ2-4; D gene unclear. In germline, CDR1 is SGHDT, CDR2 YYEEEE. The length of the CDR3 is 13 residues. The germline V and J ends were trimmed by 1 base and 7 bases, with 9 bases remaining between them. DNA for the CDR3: TGTGCCAGCAGCTTGACCCTGGGGAACATTCAGTACTTC. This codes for CASSLTLGNIQYF.

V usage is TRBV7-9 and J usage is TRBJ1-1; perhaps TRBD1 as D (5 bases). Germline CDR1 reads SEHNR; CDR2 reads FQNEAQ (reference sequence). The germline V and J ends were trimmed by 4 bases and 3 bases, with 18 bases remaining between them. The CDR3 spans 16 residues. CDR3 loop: CASSSPSDREDTEAFF. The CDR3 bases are TGTGCCAGCAGCTCCCCCTCCGACAGAGAGGACACTGAAGCTTTCTTT.

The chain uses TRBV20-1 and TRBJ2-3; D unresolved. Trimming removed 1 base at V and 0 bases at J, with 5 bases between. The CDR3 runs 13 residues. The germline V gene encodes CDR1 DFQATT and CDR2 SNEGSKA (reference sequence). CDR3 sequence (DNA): TGCAGTGCTAGAGTTCTGAGCACAGATACGCAGTATTTT. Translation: CSARVLSTDTQYF.

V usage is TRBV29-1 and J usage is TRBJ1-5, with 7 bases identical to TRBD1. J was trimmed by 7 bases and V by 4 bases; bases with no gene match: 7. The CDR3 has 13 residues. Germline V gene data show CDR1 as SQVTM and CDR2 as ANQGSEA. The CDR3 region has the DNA TGCAGCGTTGGGAGGGACAGCGGGCAGCCCCAGCATTTT. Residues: CSVGRDSGQPQHF.

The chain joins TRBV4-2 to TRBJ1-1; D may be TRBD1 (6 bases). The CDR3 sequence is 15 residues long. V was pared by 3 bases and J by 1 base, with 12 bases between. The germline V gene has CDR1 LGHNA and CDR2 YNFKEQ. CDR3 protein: CASSQGAVKNTEAFF. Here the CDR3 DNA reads TGTGCCAGCAGCCAGGGGGCGGTCAAGAACACTGAAGCTTTCTTT.

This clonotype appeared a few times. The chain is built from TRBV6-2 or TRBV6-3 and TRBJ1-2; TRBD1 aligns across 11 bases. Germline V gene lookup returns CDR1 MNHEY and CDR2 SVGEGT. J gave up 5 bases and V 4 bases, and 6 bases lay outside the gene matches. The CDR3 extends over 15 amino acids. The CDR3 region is CASSSLRDRGYGYTF. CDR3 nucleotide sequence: TGTGCCAGCAGTTCCCTCCGGGACAGGGGGTATGGCTACACCTTC.

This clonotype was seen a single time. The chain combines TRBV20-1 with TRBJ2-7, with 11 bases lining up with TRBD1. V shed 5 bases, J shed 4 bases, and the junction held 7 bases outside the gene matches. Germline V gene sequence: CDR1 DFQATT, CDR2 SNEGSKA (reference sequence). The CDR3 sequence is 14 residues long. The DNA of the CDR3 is TGCAGTGCTCCCGGACAGGGGGCAGCGTACGAGCAGTACGTC. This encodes CSAPGQGAAYEQYV.